The 13 T cell receptor beta chains given below trace back to one sample, sequenced in a study of T cell repertoires in cytomegalovirus infection (dated by TCRdb to between 2017 and 2020). The data were produced on an Illumina HiSeq 1500. Clones were called with MiXCR by TCRdb after fastp trimmed the public reads at Q25, and only in-frame beta chains were retained. Each CDR3 protein appears once, grouped with its most common genes and DNA. The sample table contains just under 550,000 distinct CDR3 sequences; only one count was recorded for around 27% of them. Approximately 13% of the sample lies in the top ten. Sequences were obtained from PBMCs. Receptors were obtained from a human donor in good health (CMV status not recorded). Some clones in this sample may be carry-over from other donors' samples.

A few counts support this clonotype. The rearrangement joins TRBV19 to TRBJ1-2; D not certain. The CDR3 covers 19 residues. The V gene's germline CDR1 is LNHDA and CDR2 SQIVND (reference sequence). Trimming took off 6 bases at V and 5 bases at J, with 31 bases between the two ends. CDR3 in amino acids: CASRTMGKGPRGALYGYTF. CDR3 nucleotides: TGTGCCAGTAGGACCATGGGTAAGGGCCCCCGAGGAGCTCTATATGGCTACACCTTC.

The chain employs TRBV20-1 and TRBJ1-2; D is ambiguous. Germline V gene data show CDR1 as DFQATT and CDR2 as SNEGSKA (reference sequence). The CDR3 is 12 amino acids. V lost 5 bases, J lost 0 bases, and 7 bases lay in between. CDR3 in DNA: TGCAGTGCTCCGGACCCTAACTATGGCTACACCTTC. Protein: CSAPDPNYGYTF.

This clonotype has ten or more counts. The rearrangement joins TRBV7-2 to TRBJ1-4, with D unresolved. Germline lookup yields CDR1 SGHTA and CDR2 FQGNSA. Deletions cut 1 base from V and 7 bases from J, with 7 bases between. The CDR3 runs to 13 residues. The CDR3 is CASSLEVTEKLFF. For the CDR3, the DNA is TGTGCCAGCAGCTTAGAAGTGACTGAAAAACTGTTTTTT.

The V call is TRBV3-1, the J call TRBJ2-5, with TRBD2 as a possible D gene (6 bases). Germline CDR1 reads LGHDT; CDR2 reads YNNKEL (reference sequence). The V and J ends lost 0 bases and 3 bases respectively, with 14 bases between them. This CDR3 has 16 amino acids. The CDR3, as DNA: TGTGCCAGCAGCCAAGATCGAGGGACTCAGGAAGAGACCCAGTACTTC. Translating it yields CASSQDRGTQEETQYF.

The chain links TRBV7-8 to TRBJ2-1; TRBD2 matches 7 bases. The V segment lost 5 bases and the J segment 1 base; nucleotides outside the gene matches: 17. This CDR3 has 19 residues. The germline gives CDR1 SGHVS, CDR2 FQNEAQ. DNA for the CDR3: TGTGCCAGCAGCCCCCTCGGAGCGGGGTCGATTGCTTCCTACAATGAGCAGTTCTTC. This gives the protein CASSPLGAGSIASYNEQFF.

This clonotype was seen a few times. The chain is built from TRBV5-6 and TRBJ2-7; D is ambiguous. Germline-derived CDR1 and CDR2 are SGHDT and YYEEEE. The V end lost 2 bases, the J end lost 3 bases, and 15 bases lay between the germline ends. The CDR3 has 15 amino acids. The CDR3 DNA sequence: TGTGCCAGCAGCTTTTGGGCAGTCGGTCTCTACGAGCAGTACTTC. It encodes CASSFWAVGLYEQYF.

By sample fraction, this clonotype is medium-sized (0.01 to 0.1%). The V gene is TRBV7-9, the J gene TRBJ1-6; 7 nucleotides align to TRBD1. After removal of 7 bases from V and 8 bases from J, the junction contained 8 bases not matched to a gene. Germline V CDR1 and CDR2: SEHNR, FQNEAQ (reference sequence). The CDR3 consists of 14 residues. CDR3 coding DNA: TGTGCCAGCACCGACAGGGAGGTGTATTCACCCCTCCACTTT. It is translated as CASTDREVYSPLHF.

There are a few counts of this clonotype. The chain has TRBV23-1 and TRBJ1-5; D unclear. TRBV23-1 qualifies as an ORF whose function is uncertain. The germline V and J ends were trimmed by 6 bases and 7 bases, with 22 bases remaining between them. The CDR3 is 16 residues long. The DNA for the CDR3 is TGCGCCAGCAGCTCTTCAATGAGCAGGTCTAGGCAGCCCCAGCATTTT. It specifies CASSSSMSRSRQPQHF.

In DNA form, the CDR3 reads TGTGCCTGGAATAGGGACAGGGGTTCCTACGAGCAGTACTTC. This gives the protein CAWNRDRGSYEQYF. J is TRBJ2-7 and V is TRBV30; TRBD1 aligns across 10 bases. The germline CDR1 and CDR2 sequences are GTSNPN and SVGIG (reference sequence). The CDR3 runs to 14 residues. The ends lost 4 bases at V and 1 base at J; junction bases unmatched: 4.

The chain joins TRBV5-1 to TRBJ1-1; D call uncertain. V lost 3 bases and J lost 1, with 13 bases in between. CDR3 length equals 15 residues. Germline V gene sequence: CDR1 SGHRS, CDR2 YFSETQ. The CDR3 bases are TGCGCCAGCAGCTCCACGGCGGCGGCGAACACTGAAGCTTTCTTT. It encodes CASSSTAAANTEAFF.

This clonotype was counted ten times or more. This sequence joins TRBV7-8 and TRBJ2-1; 14 nucleotides agree with TRBD2. This CDR3 has 16 residues. Per germline, CDR1 SGHVS and CDR2 FQNEAQ. With V trimmed by 4 bases and J by 9 bases, 8 bases remained unmatched. CDR3 sequence reads: CASSYYPGLAGVEQFF. The CDR3 nucleotides read TGTGCCAGCAGCTACTACCCGGGACTAGCGGGAGTTGAGCAGTTCTTC. Full variable domain (rest looked up from reference TRBV7-8 and TRBJ2-1): GAGVSQSPRYKVAKRGQDVALRCDPISGHVSLFWYQQALGQGPEFLTYFQNEAQLDKSGLPSDRFFAERPEGSVSTLKIQRTQQEDSAVYLCASSYYPGLAGVEQFFGPGTRLTVL.

This rearrangement joins TRBV5-6 to TRBJ2-2; TRBD1 matches 8 bases. The germline CDR1 and CDR2 sequences are SGHDT and YYEEEE. This CDR3 region has 16 residues. J was trimmed by 1 base and V by 3 bases; bases with no gene match: 5. CDR3 sequence reads: CASSSETGENTGELFF. DNA for the CDR3: TGTGCCAGCAGCTCGGAGACAGGGGAGAACACCGGGGAGCTGTTTTTT.

This chain connects TRBV25-1 to TRBJ1-4, with D hard to call. V was trimmed by 1 base and J by 1 base, leaving 7 bases between them. The CDR3 consists of 15 residues. Germline loops: CDR1 MGHDK, CDR2 SYGVNS. The DNA for the CDR3 is TGTGCCAGCAGTGAATTCTGGGGAACTAATGAAAAACTGTTTTTT. Its protein product is CASSEFWGTNEKLFF.